The entry below describes one T cell receptor beta chain. What it recognizes is unknown. This sample is drawn from a study of T cell responses to AZD1222 COVID-19 vaccine. General study points: The study found Spike-specific TCR breadth and depth rose after two AZD1222 doses. There were mostly white British donors and more females than males, and clonal diversity was possibly underestimated.

CDR1 is MNHEY and CDR2 is SVGAGI in the germline V gene. This CDR3 has 13 amino acids. Trimming pared 8 bases from V and 1 base from J, leaving 12 bases between. Sequencing used immunoSEQ multiplex PCR; TCRdb keeps in-frame clones, though not all of them. The sample yields approximately 150,000 clones, roughly 90% seen once. Some second doses came at about 4 weeks and others at about 12 weeks; these were pooled. Material: peripheral blood, obtained 28 days after the second AZD1222 dose. This clonotype originated in an adult who received the AZD1222 COVID-19 vaccine. V usage is TRBV6-5 and J usage is TRBJ2-7; perhaps D is TRBD1 or TRBD2 (5 bases each). CDR3 region: CASEGWESYEQYF. CDR3 DNA sequence: TGTGCCAGCGAGGGGTGGGAATCCTACGAGCAGTACTTC.